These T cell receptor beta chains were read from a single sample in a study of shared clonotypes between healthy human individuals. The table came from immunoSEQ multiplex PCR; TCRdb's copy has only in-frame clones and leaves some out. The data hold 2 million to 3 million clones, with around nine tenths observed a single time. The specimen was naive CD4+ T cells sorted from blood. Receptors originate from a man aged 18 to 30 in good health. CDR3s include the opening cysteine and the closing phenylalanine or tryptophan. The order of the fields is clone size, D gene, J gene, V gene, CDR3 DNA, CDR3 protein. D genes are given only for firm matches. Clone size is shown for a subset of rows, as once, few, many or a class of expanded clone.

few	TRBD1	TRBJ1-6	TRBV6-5	TGTGCCAGCAGTAGGACAGGTCCGAGTTCACCCCTCCACTTT	CASSRTGPSSPLHF
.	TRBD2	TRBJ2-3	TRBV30	TGTGCCTGGAGACTAGCGGAGGCATCACCCTTCGCAGATACGCAGTATTTT	CAWRLAEASPFADTQYF
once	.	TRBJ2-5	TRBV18	TGTGCCAGCTCGCCCGCTTCCGGGGCTCCGGAGACCCAGTACTTC	CASSPASGAPETQYF
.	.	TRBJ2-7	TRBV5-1	TGCGCCAGCCGGAAGTGGGGTACCTACGAGCAGTACTTC	CASRKWGTYEQYF
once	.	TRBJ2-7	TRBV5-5	TGTGCCAGCAGCTTGGCGGGGGCCCACTACGAGCAGTACTTC	CASSLAGAHYEQYF
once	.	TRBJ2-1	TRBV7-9	TGTGCCAGCAGCTTAGCGGGTATCTCCTACAATGAGCAGTTCTTC	CASSLAGISYNEQFF
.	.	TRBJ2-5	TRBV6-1	TGTGCCAGCAGTAACGGACTGTTTCAAGAGACCCAGTACTTC	CASSNGLFQETQYF
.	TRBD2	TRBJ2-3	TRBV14	TGTGCCAGCAGCCACCTAAGCGGGGCAAGCACAGATACGCAGTATTTT	CASSHLSGASTDTQYF
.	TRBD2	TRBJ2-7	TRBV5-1	TGCGCCAGCAGCTTGGTTGCCGGGACTATAGCTTACGAGCAGTACTTC	CASSLVAGTIAYEQYF
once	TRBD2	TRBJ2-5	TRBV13	TGTGCCAGCAGAAAAGCGGGGGGGCGGGAGACCCAGTACTTC	CASRKAGGRETQYF
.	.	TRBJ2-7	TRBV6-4	TGTGCCAGCAGCGTCTTGGATGAGAGCTCCTACGAGCAGTACTTC	CASSVLDESSYEQYF
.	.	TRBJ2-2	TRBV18	TGTGCCAGCTCACGCCCCCTAGCGACGAACACCGGGGAGCTGTTTTTT	CASSRPLATNTGELFF
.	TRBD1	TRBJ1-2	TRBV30	TGTGCCTGGTCCCGACAGGGGTACTATGGCTACACCTTC	CAWSRQGYYGYTF
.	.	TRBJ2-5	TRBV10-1	TGCGCCAGCAGCCCCGGGACCTGGGGGGAGACCCAGTACTTC	CASSPGTWGETQYF
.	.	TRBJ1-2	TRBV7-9	TGTGCCAGTCCTTCTCCCGGGACAACCTACGACTATGGCTACACCTTC	CASPSPGTTYDYGYTF
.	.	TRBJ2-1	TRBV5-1	TGCGCCAGCAGCGGGGCCACGGGACCTAGCAGTGAGCAGTTCTTC	CASSGATGPSSEQFF
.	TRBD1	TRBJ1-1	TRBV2	TGTGCCAGCAGTGGTGGACAGGGGAACACTGAAGCTTTCTTT	CASSGGQGNTEAFF
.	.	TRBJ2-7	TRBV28	TGTGCCAGCCGCAGGGGGAGGAGCTCCTACGAGCAGTACTTC	CASRRGRSSYEQYF
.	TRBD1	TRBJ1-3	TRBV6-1	TGTGCCAGCAGTGCCCAGGGGGCCTATGGAAACACCATATATTTT	CASSAQGAYGNTIYF
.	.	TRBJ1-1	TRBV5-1	TGCGCCAGCAGCTTGCGGGACACGGTCACTGAAGCTTTCTTT	CASSLRDTVTEAFF
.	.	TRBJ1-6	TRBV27	TGTGCCAGCAGACTGCGAGAAAGTAATTCACCCCTCCACTTT	CASRLRESNSPLHF
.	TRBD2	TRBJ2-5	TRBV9	TGTGCCAGCAGCGTAGGGGCTAGCGGGAGAGGAGAGACCCAGTACTTC	CASSVGASGRGETQYF
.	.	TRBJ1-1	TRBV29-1	TGCAGCGTTACCAGAGGGGGGCCCATGAACACTGAAGCTTTCTTT	CSVTRGGPMNTEAFF
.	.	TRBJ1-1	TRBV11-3	TGTGCCAGCAGCTTTGGCTTAGACACTGAAGCTTTCTTT	CASSFGLDTEAFF
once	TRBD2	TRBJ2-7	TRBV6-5	TGTGCCAGCAGCGTAATCGGGACTACGTCCGGCGAGCAGTACTTC	CASSVIGTTSGEQYF
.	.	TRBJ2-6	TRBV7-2	TGTGCCAGCTACCCAGACATGTTT	CASYPDMF
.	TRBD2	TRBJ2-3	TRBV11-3	TGTGCCAGCAGCCGTTTAGCGGGGGGGGCAACAGATACGCAGTATTTT	CASSRLAGGATDTQYF
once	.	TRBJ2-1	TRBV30	TGTGCCTGGAGTCGGGACACCAATGAGCAGTTCTTC	CAWSRDTNEQFF
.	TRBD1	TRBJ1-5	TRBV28	TGTGCCAGTCGACAGGGGTCCGGGCAGCCCCAGCATTTT	CASRQGSGQPQHF
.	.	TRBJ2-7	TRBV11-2	TGTGCCAGCAGCTTAGAATTGACATTCTACTCCTACGAGCAGTACTTC	CASSLELTFYSYEQYF
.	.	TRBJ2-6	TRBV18	TGTGCCAGCTCACTACGGGGCCTGATCTCTGGGGCCAACGTCCTGACTTTC	CASSLRGLISGANVLTF
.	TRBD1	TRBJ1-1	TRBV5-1	TGCGCCAGCAGCTCCGGACAGGGCATGAACACTGAAGCTTTCTTT	CASSSGQGMNTEAFF